This T cell receptor (beta chain) was retrieved from a study of identical twins. This clonotype was observed many times. Its antigen remains unidentified. Study results and limitations: Conclusions were drawn cross-sectionally by statistical analysis, without following the same donors. Insertions were fewer in abundant cord blood beta clonotypes, whereas memory repertoires showed none of this pattern.

The V end lost 0 bases, the J end lost 9 bases, and 9 bases lay between the germline ends. The germline CDR1 and CDR2 sequences are MNHEY and SVGEGT. This CDR3 comprises 13 residues. Healthy Caucasians supplied all donations. A universal primer site came from template switching; cDNA carried unique molecular identifiers. TCRdb passed the 5' RACE reads through MiXCR, listing each CDR3 protein once. The table includes hundreds of thousands of distinct CDR3 sequences, under 9% detected once. These same data were also listed under a study on yellow fever vaccine responses in identical twins.

The sequenced material came from PBMCs. The sequence was obtained from a woman aged 18-29 years in good health. This chain uses TRBV6-2 or TRBV6-3 with TRBJ2-1; the D is unclear. CDR3 DNA sequence: TGTGCCAGCAGTTACTCGTATCGTAGTGAGCAGTTCTTC. Translating it yields CASSYSYRSEQFF.